This TCR beta chain was observed in a study of CD8 T cells in Susac syndrome. Random hexamers were used to reverse transcribe an amount of roughly 0.5 to 1 ug RNA. Amplification of TCR beta CDR3 spanned 54 Vbeta and 13 Jbeta via immunoSEQ multiplex PCR. MiXCR was run by TCRdb on the immunoSEQ multiplex PCR reads, yielding one entry per CDR3 protein. This table has about 80,000 distinct CDR3 sequences, approximately 96% appearing once. CD8+ and CD4+ T cells circulating in blood were sequenced for TCR beta. The TEMRA cells underwent FACS enrichment, while the CD8+ and CD4+ T cells underwent negative isolation. The sample consisted of CD8+ T cells from PBMCs. The clonotype was recovered from a human donor with Susac syndrome.

The CDR3 DNA reads as TGCAGCGTTGAACGGGTTACGAGGATAAACAATGAGCAGTTCTTC. It translates to CSVERVTRINNEQFF. V gene TRBV29-1 combines with J gene TRBJ2-1; D not certain. The length of the CDR3 is 15 residues. Germline values: CDR1 SQVTM, CDR2 ANQGSEA. The V and J ends lost 2 bases and 5 bases respectively, with 16 bases between them.